What follows are 32 T cell receptor beta chains derived from one specimen sequenced in a study of blood T cells in healthy people across ages. A J-beta primer mix and a sample-barcoded 5' primer were used in a second PCR of about 6 to 12 cycles. A single record per CDR3 protein comes from TCRdb applying MiXCR to the 5' RACE reads. The data show around 650,000 distinct CDR3 sequences, with roughly two fifths seen just once and around 30% held by the top ten. The sequenced material came from blood. The receptors were gathered from a man aged 80 or over in good health.

The CDR3 region is CSAKQGDGSPLHF. The CDR3 DNA sequence: TGCAGTGCTAAGCAGGGAGATGGTTCACCCCTCCACTTT. V usage is TRBV20-1 and J usage is TRBJ1-6; D perhaps matches TRBD1 (5 bases). Trimming shortened V by 4 bases and J by 9 bases, and 13 bases separated the two germline ends. The germline V gene encodes CDR1 DFQATT and CDR2 SNEGSKA (reference sequence). The CDR3 sequence is 13 residues long.

At least ten counts were recorded for this clonotype. CDR3 residues: CASSKSHPSGSASREQFF. CDR3 DNA sequence: TGTGCCAGCAGCAAATCACACCCTAGCGGGAGTGCTTCACGCGAGCAGTTCTTC. The chain is built from TRBV21-1 and TRBJ2-1; TRBD2, as called in the table, went unchecked against the DNA. TRBV21-1 is designated a pseudogene. The CDR3 runs to 18 residues.

This chain connects TRBV27 to TRBJ2-1; D gene ambiguous. V lost 6 bases to trimming and J lost 5 bases, with 8 bases between them. The CDR3 has 12 amino acids. The germline CDR1 and CDR2 sequences are MNHEY and SMNVEV (reference sequence). As DNA, the CDR3 is TGTGCCAGCAGATTGAGAAACAATGAGCAGTTCTTC. Encoded protein: CASRLRNNEQFF.

The rearrangement joins TRBV7-2 to TRBJ2-1, with D uncertain. Germline lookup yields CDR1 SGHTA and CDR2 FQGNSA. The V end was cut by 5 bases, the J end by 0 bases, with 17 bases between. The CDR3 covers 17 residues. The CDR3 DNA reads as TGTGCCAGCAGCCGACAAACGAGGTCAAGCTCCTACAATGAGCAGTTCTTC. Translating it yields CASSRQTRSSSYNEQFF.

The V gene is TRBV20-1, the J gene TRBJ1-5; D is perhaps TRBD1 (6 bases). From germline, CDR1 is DFQATT and CDR2 SNEGSKA (reference sequence). Trimming pared 6 bases from V and 1 base from J, leaving 25 bases between. The CDR3 consists of 18 residues. The CDR3 sequence: CSAAIGAGVLFSNQPQHF. The DNA of the CDR3 is TGCAGTGCCGCGATTGGGGCAGGGGTACTTTTCAGCAATCAGCCCCAGCATTTT.

The table lists this clonotype with a few counts. The chain couples TRBV7-2 to TRBJ2-7; a weak D match, TRBD1 (6 bases). Between the trimmed V and J ends, which lost 5 bases and 0 bases, there was a span of 17 bases. This CDR3 has 16 residues. Germline V gene data show CDR1 as SGHTA and CDR2 as FQGNSA. The CDR3 sequence: CASSPPRDKSSYEQYF. In nucleotides, the CDR3 is TGTGCCAGCAGCCCCCCCCGGGACAAGAGCTCCTACGAGCAGTACTTC.

The CDR3 sequence is CASSPGHSSYNEQFF. CDR3 DNA: TGCGCCAGCAGCCCGGGACACAGCTCCTACAATGAGCAGTTCTTC. The chain links TRBV5-1 to TRBJ2-1, with D tentatively TRBD1 (6 bases). This CDR3 is 15 amino acids long. CDR1 is SGHRS and CDR2 is YFSETQ in the germline V gene. The V end lost 4 bases, the J end lost 0 bases, and 11 bases lay between the germline ends.

The J gene is TRBJ1-2, the V gene TRBV18; D ambiguous. V shed 3 bases and J shed 0 bases, with 11 bases lying between them. Germline V gene data show CDR1 as KGHSH and CDR2 as LQKENI. The CDR3 runs to 15 residues. The CDR3 sequence is CASSPHKGANYGYTF. The CDR3 region has the DNA TGTGCCAGCTCACCCCACAAGGGCGCTAACTATGGCTACACCTTC. Combining the CDR3 with reference TRBV18 and TRBJ1-2 gives the whole variable domain NAGVMQNPRHLVRRRGQEARLRCSPMKGHSHVYWYRQLPEEGLKFMVYLQKENIIDESGMPKERFSAEFPKEGPSILRIQQVVRGDSAAYFCASSPHKGANYGYTFGSGTRLTVV.

CDR3 region: CASSYKTGNYEQYF. The CDR3 coding sequence is TGTGCCAGCAGTTATAAGACAGGGAACTACGAGCAGTACTTC. J is TRBJ2-7 and V is TRBV6-2 or TRBV6-3, with 7 bases lining up with TRBD1. CDR3 length: 14 residues. Germline V gene data show CDR1 as MNHEY and CDR2 as SVGEGT. Germline trimming cut 3 bases from V and 3 bases from J; bases unmatched to any gene: 5.

The chain uses TRBV6-2 or TRBV6-3 and TRBJ2-3; D is possibly TRBD2 (6 bases). The CDR3 extends over 18 amino acids. With 0 bases removed from V and 1 base from J, the gap between germline ends came to 17 bases. Per germline, CDR1 MNHEY and CDR2 SVGEGT. The CDR3 nucleotides are TGTGCCAGCAGTTACTCCACCGGCCGGGGGATTGGCACAGATACGCAGTATTTT. It is translated as CASSYSTGRGIGTDTQYF.

V gene TRBV20-1 combines with J gene TRBJ2-1, with 9 bases lining up with TRBD1. Germline CDR1 reads DFQATT; CDR2 reads SNEGSKA (reference sequence). This CDR3 has 14 residues. Germline trimming cut 6 bases from V and 7 bases from J; bases unmatched to any gene: 10. The CDR3 DNA follows: TGCAGTGCCGTGGAACTCGGACAGGGGAATGAGCAGTTCTTC. This translates into CSAVELGQGNEQFF.

Many counts were recorded for this clonotype. The gene calls are TRBV29-1 and TRBJ2-5; D not certain. V lost 7 bases and J 1 base, leaving 13 bases between the germline ends. The CDR3 runs 13 residues. Per germline, CDR1 SQVTM and CDR2 ANQGSEA. The CDR3 sequence: CSAVGRGQETQYF. For the CDR3, the DNA is TGCAGCGCTGTTGGTCGTGGCCAAGAGACCCAGTACTTC. The full variable domain, rest sourced from reference TRBV29-1 and TRBJ2-5, is SAVISQKPSRDICQRGTSLTIQCQVDSQVTMMFWYRQQPGQSLTLIATANQGSEATYESGFVIDKFPISRPNLTFSTLTVSNMSPEDSSIYLCSAVGRGQETQYFGPGTRLLVL.

This chain links TRBV20-1 with TRBJ2-7; D unresolved. Germline V lookup: CDR1 DFQATT, CDR2 SNEGSKA (reference sequence). Trimming took 2 bases from V and 5 from J, leaving 7 bases between them. This CDR3 comprises 11 residues. DNA for the CDR3: TGCAGTGCTAGAAAGGTAAACGAGCAGTACTTC. It yields the protein CSARKVNEQYF.

This clonotype has more than one count but fewer than ten. The V gene is TRBV29-1, the J gene TRBJ2-3, with a weak D call TRBD2 (5 bases). V lost 7 bases to trimming and J lost 0 bases, with 14 bases between them. The CDR3 spans 14 residues. Per germline, CDR1 SQVTM and CDR2 ANQGSEA. CDR3 sequence (DNA): TGCAGCGCCGCCGGCGGGCCCAGCACAGATACGCAGTATTTT. Protein sequence: CSAAGGPSTDTQYF.

This clonotype appeared a few times. This chain joins TRBV6-2 or TRBV6-3 and TRBJ2-7, with TRBD2 matching over 13 bases. Per germline, CDR1 MNHEY and CDR2 SVGEGT. The CDR3 contains 15 residues. Trimming took 2 bases from V and 5 from J; bases not matched to a gene: 3. CDR3 sequence: CASSYGLAGVNEQYF. For the CDR3, the DNA is TGTGCCAGCAGTTACGGACTAGCGGGAGTCAACGAGCAGTACTTC.

The chain uses TRBV30 and TRBJ2-2, with D tentatively TRBD2 (5 bases). The CDR3 extends over 13 amino acids. Germline-derived CDR1 and CDR2 are GTSNPN and SVGIG (reference sequence). V was shortened by 4 bases and J by 6 bases, with 12 bases between the two germline ends. CDR3 sequence: CAWNAREAGELFF. The CDR3 region has the DNA TGTGCCTGGAACGCGAGGGAAGCCGGGGAGCTGTTTTTT.

The sample holds a few counts of this clonotype. The J gene is TRBJ1-3, the V gene TRBV7-2; TRBD1 matches at 7 bases. CDR1 is SGHTA and CDR2 is FQGNSA in the germline V gene. Trimming cost V 3 bases and J 4 bases; bases outside gene matches: 12. This CDR3 has 17 amino acids. CDR3 sequence: CASSFLPAGGEGNTIYF. CDR3 bases: TGTGCCAGCAGCTTCCTCCCCGCAGGGGGAGAAGGAAACACCATATATTTT.

In DNA form, the CDR3 reads TGTGCCAGCAGTTTCGGACTAGGGGCGCAGTATTTT. It is translated as CASSFGLGAQYF. The chain carries TRBV6-5 and TRBJ2-3; TRBD2 matches at 7 bases. This CDR3 spans 12 amino acids. Germline values: CDR1 MNHEY, CDR2 SVGAGI. The junction had 5 bases not matched to a gene; V was cut back by 4 bases and J by 10 bases.

The chain employs TRBV28 and TRBJ2-1, with 7 bases fitting TRBD2. The V and J ends lost 5 bases and 7 bases, in that order; junction bases with no gene match: 8. The CDR3 has 14 residues. Looked up from germline, CDR1 is MDHEN and CDR2 is SYDVKM. The CDR3 is CASSGDGGGNEQFF. CDR3 DNA: TGTGCCAGCAGTGGGGACGGGGGAGGGAATGAGCAGTTCTTC.

This clonotype was counted between two and nine times. This chain links TRBV20-1 with TRBJ2-3; a weak D match, TRBD2 (7 bases). The germline V gene encodes CDR1 DFQATT and CDR2 SNEGSKA (reference sequence). The length of the CDR3 is 14 residues. The ends were cut back, 1 base at V and 8 bases at J, with 16 bases in the middle. CDR3: CSARGGGARGTQYF. DNA of the CDR3: TGCAGTGCTAGAGGAGGGGGGGCACGGGGTACGCAGTATTTT.

This clonotype was seen a few times. CDR3 DNA: TGCAGTGCTAGAGAGACTAGCACAGATACGCAGTATTTT. Residues: CSARETSTDTQYF. V is TRBV20-1 and J is TRBJ2-3, with unresolved D. Germline V gene data show CDR1 as DFQATT and CDR2 as SNEGSKA (reference sequence). The CDR3 has 13 residues. V was shortened by 0 bases and J by 0 bases, with 4 bases between the two germline ends.

This chain connects TRBV5-6 to TRBJ1-6; D perhaps matches TRBD1 (5 bases). CDR1 is SGHDT, CDR2 YYEEEE, per germline. CDR3 length: 16 amino acids. Trimming removed 3 bases at V and 1 base at J, with 11 bases between. In DNA, the CDR3 is TGTGCCAGCAGCTGGGACGGGAGTTCCTATAATTCACCCCTCCACTTT. Protein: CASSWDGSSYNSPLHF.

This clonotype was counted a few times. The V call is TRBV6-2 or TRBV6-3, the J call TRBJ2-1; 11 bases are a match to TRBD1. V trimming: 2 bases; J trimming: 0 bases; junction bases outside the gene matches: 3. The CDR3 loop spans 17 amino acids. The germline V gene has CDR1 MNHEY and CDR2 SVGEGT. This CDR3 is CASSYGGTGGSYNEQFF. The CDR3 region has the DNA TGTGCCAGCAGTTACGGAGGGACAGGGGGCTCCTACAATGAGCAGTTCTTC.

J is TRBJ2-3 and V is TRBV5-1; TRBD2 matches 7 bases. The trim removed 2 bases at V and 6 bases at J, leaving 3 bases unmatched. Per germline, CDR1 SGHRS and CDR2 YFSETQ. CDR3 length equals 13 residues. The chain's CDR3 is CASSFGSGDTQYF. The CDR3 DNA is TGCGCCAGCAGCTTTGGTAGCGGGGATACGCAGTATTTT. Filled out from reference TRBV5-1 and TRBJ2-3, the complete variable domain reads KAGVTQTPRYLIKTRGQQVTLSCSPISGHRSVSWYQQTPGQGLQFLFEYFSETQRNKGNFPGRFSGRQFSNSRSEMNVSTLELGDSALYLCASSFGSGDTQYFGPGTRLTVL.

V is TRBV7-9 and J is TRBJ2-7; TRBD2 matches 14 bases. Trimming at V came to 3 bases and at J to 7 bases, leaving 14 bases not matched to a gene. Germline CDR1 is SEHNR and CDR2 is FQNEAQ (reference sequence). The CDR3 runs 18 residues. The CDR3 sequence is CASSLTGLAGGAYNEQYF. CDR3 nucleotides: TGTGCCAGCAGCTTGACAGGACTAGCGGGGGGCGCTTACAATGAGCAGTACTTC.

The rearrangement links TRBV20-1 to TRBJ2-4, with TRBD2 matching over 16 bases. The CDR3 consists of 19 residues. V was pared by 6 bases and J by 13 bases, with 24 bases of the junction left unmatched. Germline assignment: CDR1 DFQATT and CDR2 SNEGSKA (reference sequence). In nucleotides, the CDR3 is TGCAGTGCGCCAGACAGGGATGGGACTAGCGGGGGGGCGGCTTATGAGCAGTACTTC. Translating it yields CSAPDRDGTSGGAAYEQYF.

As regards this clonotype: This sequence may be a read error, since a much larger clone differs from it by one base. The genes are TRBV20-1 and TRBJ1-4; D may correspond to TRBD1 or TRBD2 (5 bases each). With the DNA end fitting TRBJ2-2 better, the J assignment may be wrong. CDR1 is DFQATT and CDR2 is SNEGSKA in the germline V gene (reference sequence). This CDR3 comprises 14 residues. This chain's CDR3 is CSASVRDQGAELFF. The CDR3 DNA reads TGCAGTGCTAGCGTAAGGGACCAGGGCGCGGAGCTGTTTTTT.

The gene calls are TRBV9 and TRBJ1-2; a possible D gene is TRBD1 (5 bases). Germline lookup yields CDR1 SGDLS and CDR2 YYNGEE. V was trimmed by 0 bases and J by 8 bases, leaving 17 bases between them. This CDR3 is built from 15 residues. The CDR3 here is CASSVEPRENSGYTF. DNA for the CDR3: TGTGCCAGCAGCGTAGAGCCCAGGGAGAATTCGGGCTACACCTTC.

This clonotype was observed once. V is TRBV7-2 and J is TRBJ2-1; 12 positions match TRBD2. The V gene's germline CDR1 is SGHTA and CDR2 FQGNSA. The J segment lost 10 bases and the V segment lost 5 bases, leaving 12 bases of the junction unmatched. The CDR3 has 16 amino acids. CDR3 sequence (DNA): TGTGCCAGCAGCCTGACTAGCGGGAGAGTCAACTACGAGCAGTTCTTC. Translation: CASSLTSGRVNYEQFF. The full variable domain, with the rest looked up from reference TRBV7-2 and TRBJ2-1, is GAGVSQSPSNKVTEKGKDVELRCDPISGHTALYWYRQSLGQGLEFLIYFQGNSAPDKSGLPSDRFSAERTGGSVSTLTIQRTQQEDSAVYLCASSLTSGRVNYEQFFGPGTRLTVL.

This rearrangement joins TRBV6-2 or TRBV6-3 to TRBJ2-1, with TRBD2 matching 13 bases. Germline V gene lookup returns CDR1 MNHEY and CDR2 SVGEGT. The CDR3 runs 16 residues. The V gene end was trimmed by 6 bases and the J gene end by 7 bases; junction bases not matched to a gene: 9. This CDR3 reads CASRLNGLAGVNEQFF. The CDR3 nucleotides read TGTGCCAGCAGACTGAACGGACTAGCGGGAGTTAATGAGCAGTTCTTC.

As concerns this clonotype: One end of the junction fails to match germline, which may point to a read error. CDR3 residues: CVSSPIDWTYGYTF. The CDR3 nucleotides are TGTGTCAGCAGCCCAATCGACTGGACTTATGGCTACACCTTC. The rearrangement joins TRBV7-2 to TRBJ1-2; no reliable D call. The CDR3 is made up of 14 amino acids. The V gene's germline CDR1 is SGHTA and CDR2 FQGNSA.

This clonotype was detected only a few times. The CDR3 nucleotides are TGTGCCAGCAGCTTGATCGGGACCCGGGGAGGCATTCAGTACTTC. It translates to CASSLIGTRGGIQYF. This chain joins TRBV27 and TRBJ2-4, with D possibly being TRBD2 (6 bases). Germline V gives CDR1 MNHEY, CDR2 SMNVEV (reference sequence). The V gene lost 6 bases and the J gene lost 9 bases, with 21 bases spanning the gap. This CDR3 comprises 15 residues.